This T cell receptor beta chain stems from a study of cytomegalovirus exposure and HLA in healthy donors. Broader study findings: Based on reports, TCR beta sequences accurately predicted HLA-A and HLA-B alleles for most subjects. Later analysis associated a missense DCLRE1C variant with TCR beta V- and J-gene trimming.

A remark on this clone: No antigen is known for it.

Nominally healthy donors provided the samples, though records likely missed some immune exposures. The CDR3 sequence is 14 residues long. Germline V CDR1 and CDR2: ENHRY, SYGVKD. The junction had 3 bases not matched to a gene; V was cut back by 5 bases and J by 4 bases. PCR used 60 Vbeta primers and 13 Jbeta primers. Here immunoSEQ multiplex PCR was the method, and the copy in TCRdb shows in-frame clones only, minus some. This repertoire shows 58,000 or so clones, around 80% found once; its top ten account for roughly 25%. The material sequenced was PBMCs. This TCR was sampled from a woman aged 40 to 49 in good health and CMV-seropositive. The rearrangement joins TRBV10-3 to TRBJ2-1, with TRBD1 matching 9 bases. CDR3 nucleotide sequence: TGTGCCATCAGTTACAGGGGGCCTTACAATGAGCAGTTCTTC. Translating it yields CAISYRGPYNEQFF.